The 16 T cell receptor beta chains reported below all come from one sample, sequenced in a study of identical twins. TCRdb used MiXCR to reprocess the 5' RACE reads, holding one entry per CDR3 protein. The sample lists 200,000 to 250,000 distinct CDR3 sequences, about 6.7% occurring once. In addition, the sample was reused for a study of T cells expressing NK-cell markers.

The sample consisted of CD8+ T cells sorted from blood. All receptors derive from a woman younger than 30 in good health.

This clonotype was seen a few times. The chain carries TRBV13 and TRBJ1-1; tentatively, D is TRBD1 (5 bases). Between the trimmed V and J ends, which lost 0 bases and 3 bases, there was a span of 11 bases. The CDR3 consists of 15 residues. Per germline, CDR1 PRHDT and CDR2 FYEKMQ (reference sequence). As DNA, the CDR3 is TGTGCCAGCAGCTTAGGGTGGTTACAGGACACTGAAGCTTTCTTT. It specifies CASSLGWLQDTEAFF. The full variable domain, its missing parts supplied by reference TRBV13 and TRBJ1-1, is AAGVIQSPRHLIKEKRETATLKCYPIPRHDTVYWYQQGPGQDPQFLISFYEKMQSDKGSIPDRFSAQQFSDYHSELNMSSLELGDSALYFCASSLGWLQDTEAFFGQGTRLTVV.

The rearrangement joins TRBV14 to TRBJ2-3; 8 bases fit TRBD1. V gave up 4 bases and J gave up 1 base; unmatched junction bases: 4. The CDR3 is made up of 15 amino acids. CDR1 SGHDN and CDR2 FVKESK come from the germline V gene. As DNA, the CDR3 is TGTGCCAGCAGCCCCTGGACAGGGCGCACAGATACGCAGTATTTT. This gives the protein CASSPWTGRTDTQYF.

J is TRBJ1-3 and V is TRBV7-9; no clear D gene. This CDR3 spans 14 amino acids. The V gene's germline CDR1 is SEHNR and CDR2 FQNEAQ (reference sequence). Trimming removed 5 bases at V and 5 bases at J, with 13 bases between. The CDR3 DNA reads TGTGCCAGCAGCCCCTCTGATGGGAGAAACACCATATATTTT. It translates to CASSPSDGRNTIYF.

This clonotype was observed once. Germline and junction disagree at one end, which may indicate a read error. The chain couples TRBV5-6 to TRBJ2-3; D may be TRBD1 (6 bases). CDR3 length: 13 residues. Germline lookup yields CDR1 SGHDT and CDR2 YYEEEE. CDR3: CPSSLGQSDTQYF. In DNA form, the CDR3 reads TGTCCCAGCAGCCTGGGACAATCAGATACGCAGTATTTT.

This sequence joins TRBV4-1 and TRBJ1-1; D uncertain. Looked up from germline, CDR1 is MGHRA and CDR2 is YSYEKL. Between the trimmed V and J ends, which lost 0 bases and 4 bases, there was a span of 9 bases. The CDR3 spans 14 residues. The CDR3 loop is CASSQEVEATEAFF. CDR3 sequence (DNA): TGCGCCAGCAGCCAAGAAGTTGAAGCCACTGAAGCTTTCTTT.

The CDR3 protein is CASSPGRTGSDYGYTF. CDR3 DNA sequence: TGTGCCAGCAGTCCAGGGCGGACAGGGAGCGACTATGGCTACACCTTC. The gene calls are TRBV13 and TRBJ1-2; 8 bases map to TRBD1. CDR1 is PRHDT and CDR2 is FYEKMQ in the germline V gene (reference sequence). CDR3 length equals 16 residues. J gave up 3 bases and V 6 bases, and 12 bases lay outside the gene matches. Combining the CDR3 with reference TRBV13 and TRBJ1-2 gives the whole variable domain AAGVIQSPRHLIKEKRETATLKCYPIPRHDTVYWYQQGPGQDPQFLISFYEKMQSDKGSIPDRFSAQQFSDYHSELNMSSLELGDSALYFCASSPGRTGSDYGYTFGSGTRLTVV.

The chain is built from TRBV5-6 and TRBJ1-2, with TRBD1 as a possible D gene (6 bases). The CDR3 has 13 residues. V was cut by 0 bases and J by 8 bases, with 11 bases left in between. From germline, CDR1 is SGHDT and CDR2 YYEEEE. CDR3 in amino acids: CASSLVPGAGYTF. CDR3 bases: TGTGCCAGCAGCTTGGTCCCAGGGGCCGGCTACACCTTC.

This clonotype was observed many times. The rearrangement links TRBV10-2 to TRBJ2-1; D gene ambiguous. Germline CDR1 WSHSY, CDR2 SAAADI. There are 12 residues in the CDR3. V lost 7 bases to trimming and J lost 3 bases, with 7 bases between them. In DNA, the CDR3 is TGCGCCAGCAAGCCCCGCTACAATGAGCAGTTCTTC. Translating it yields CASKPRYNEQFF.

The chain links TRBV6-5 to TRBJ2-1; 9 bases are shared with TRBD1. The CDR3 totals 14 residues. Germline V lookup: CDR1 MNHEY, CDR2 SVGAGI. V shed 2 bases, J shed 7 bases, and the junction held 3 bases outside the gene matches. The CDR3 sequence is CASSYDRGSNEQFF. The DNA for the CDR3 is TGTGCCAGCAGTTACGACAGGGGGAGTAATGAGCAGTTCTTC.

This clonotype was seen ten or more times. V is TRBV6-2 or TRBV6-3 and J is TRBJ2-7, with 9 nucleotides matching TRBD2. The CDR3 spans 13 residues. Trimming removed 10 bases from V and 6 bases from J; junction bases left unmatched: 10. Germline V gene data show CDR1 as MNHEY and CDR2 as SVGEGT. CDR3 coding DNA: TGTGCCAACTCCGGGACTAGCACGTCCGAGCAGTACTTC. Its protein is CANSGTSTSEQYF.

This clonotype was seen many times. The chain employs TRBV12-3 or TRBV12-4 and TRBJ1-1; D remains unclear. This CDR3 contains 13 residues. V lost 3 bases to trimming and J lost 2 bases, with 7 bases between them. CDR3 residues: CASSFGINTEAFF. In nucleotides, the CDR3 is TGTGCCAGCAGTTTTGGGATAAACACTGAAGCTTTCTTT.

This clonotype was counted a few times. This chain joins TRBV2 and TRBJ1-5; the D is unclear. CDR3 length: 16 residues. Germline CDR1 reads SNHLY; CDR2 reads FYNNEI. The ends were cut back, 4 bases at V and 7 bases at J, with 20 bases in the middle. CDR3 nucleotide sequence: TGTGCCAGCAGTGTTAGGAGTTTACCCGGCGGCCAGCCCCAGCATTTT. Amino acid sequence: CASSVRSLPGGQPQHF. Complete variable domain (other parts from reference TRBV2 and TRBJ1-5): EPEVTQTPSHQVTQMGQEVILRCVPISNHLYFYWYRQILGQKVEFLVSFYNNEISEKSEIFDDQFSVERPDGSNFTLKIRSTKLEDSAMYFCASSVRSLPGGQPQHFGDGTRLSIL.

This chain joins TRBV27 and TRBJ1-5; D may be TRBD1 (5 bases). V was cut by 0 bases and J by 5 bases, with 20 bases left in between. CDR3 size: 18 residues. Germline CDR1 is MNHEY and CDR2 is SMNVEV (reference sequence). CDR3 coding DNA: TGTGCCAGCAGTTTATCGATGAAAGGGCAGGGAAACGATCAGCCCCAGCATTTT. Its translation is CASSLSMKGQGNDQPQHF.

This clonotype was counted only a few times. The chain carries TRBV3-1 and TRBJ2-7, with 7 nucleotides matching TRBD2. Trimming took 8 bases from V and 3 from J; bases not matched to a gene: 10. CDR3 length equals 14 residues. The germline CDR1 and CDR2 sequences are LGHDT and YNNKEL (reference sequence). The CDR3 region has the DNA TGTGCCAGCGGACCCGGCGAGCGGGGCTACGAGCAGTACTTC. This sequence encodes CASGPGERGYEQYF.

The gene calls are TRBV6-2 or TRBV6-3 and TRBJ1-1; D is undetermined. V shed 8 bases and J shed 4 bases, with 17 bases lying between them. Germline CDR1 reads MNHEY; CDR2 reads SVGEGT. There are 14 residues in the CDR3. In DNA, the CDR3 is TGTGCCAGCGCTACCCTGAGGCCAGTCACTGAAGCTTTCTTT. It codes for CASATLRPVTEAFF.

The chain couples TRBV20-1 to TRBJ2-2; D is perhaps TRBD1 or TRBD2 (5 bases each). Germline V gene lookup returns CDR1 DFQATT and CDR2 SNEGSKA (reference sequence). This CDR3 has 13 residues. The CDR3 here is CRGVDGNTGELFF. The DNA for the CDR3 is TGCAGGGGGGTGGACGGGAACACCGGGGAGCTGTTTTTT.